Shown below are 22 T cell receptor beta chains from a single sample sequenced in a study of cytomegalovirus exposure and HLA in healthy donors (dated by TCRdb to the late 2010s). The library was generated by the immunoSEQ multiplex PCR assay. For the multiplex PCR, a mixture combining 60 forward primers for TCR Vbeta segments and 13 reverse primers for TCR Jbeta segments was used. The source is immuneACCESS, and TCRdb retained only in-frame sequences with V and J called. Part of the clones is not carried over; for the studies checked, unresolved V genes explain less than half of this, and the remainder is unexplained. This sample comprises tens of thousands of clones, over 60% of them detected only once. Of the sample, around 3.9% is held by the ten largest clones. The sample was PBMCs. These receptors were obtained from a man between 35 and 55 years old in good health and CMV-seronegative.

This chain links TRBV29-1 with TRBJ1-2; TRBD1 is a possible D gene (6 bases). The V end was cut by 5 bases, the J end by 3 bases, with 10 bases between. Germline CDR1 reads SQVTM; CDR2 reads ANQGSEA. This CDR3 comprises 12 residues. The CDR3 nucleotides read TGCAGCGTTACAGGGATCGACTATGGCTACACCTTC. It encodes CSVTGIDYGYTF.

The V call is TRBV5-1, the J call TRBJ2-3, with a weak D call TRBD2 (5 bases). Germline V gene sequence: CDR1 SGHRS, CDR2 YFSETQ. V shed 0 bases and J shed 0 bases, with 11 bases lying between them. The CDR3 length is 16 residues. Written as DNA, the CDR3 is TGCGCCAGCAGCTTGGACAGCGGTTCTAGCACAGATACGCAGTATTTT. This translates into CASSLDSGSSTDTQYF.

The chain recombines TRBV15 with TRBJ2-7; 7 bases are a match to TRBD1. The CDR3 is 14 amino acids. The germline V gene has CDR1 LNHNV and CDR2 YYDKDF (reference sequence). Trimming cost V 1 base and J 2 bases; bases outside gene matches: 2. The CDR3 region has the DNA TGTGCCACCAGCAGAGCGGGGACAGCCTACGAGCAGTACTTC. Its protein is CATSRAGTAYEQYF.

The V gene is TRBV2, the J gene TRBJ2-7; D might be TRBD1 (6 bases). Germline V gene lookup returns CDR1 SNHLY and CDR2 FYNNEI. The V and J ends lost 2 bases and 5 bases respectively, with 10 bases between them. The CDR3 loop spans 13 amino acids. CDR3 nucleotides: TGTGCCAGCAGTGAACCCAGGGGTCACGAGCAGTACTTC. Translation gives CASSEPRGHEQYF.

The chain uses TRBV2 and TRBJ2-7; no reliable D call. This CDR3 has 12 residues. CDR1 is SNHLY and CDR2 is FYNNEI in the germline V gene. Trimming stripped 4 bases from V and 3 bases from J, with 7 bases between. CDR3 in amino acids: CASSVQVYEQYF. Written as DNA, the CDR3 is TGTGCCAGCAGTGTGCAGGTCTACGAGCAGTACTTC.

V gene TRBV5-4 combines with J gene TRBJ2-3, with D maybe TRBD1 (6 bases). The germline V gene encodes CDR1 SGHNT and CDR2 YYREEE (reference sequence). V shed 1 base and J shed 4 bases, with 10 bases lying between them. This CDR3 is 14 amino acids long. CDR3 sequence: CASSLQGLSDTQYF. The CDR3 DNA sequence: TGTGCCAGCAGCTTGCAGGGGTTGTCAGATACGCAGTATTTT.

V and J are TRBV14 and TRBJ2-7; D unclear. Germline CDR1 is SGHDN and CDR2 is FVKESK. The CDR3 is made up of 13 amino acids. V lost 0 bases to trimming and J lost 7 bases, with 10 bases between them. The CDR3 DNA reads TGTGCCAGCAGCCAAGATCCTGGCGGAGAGCAGTACTTC. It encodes CASSQDPGGEQYF.

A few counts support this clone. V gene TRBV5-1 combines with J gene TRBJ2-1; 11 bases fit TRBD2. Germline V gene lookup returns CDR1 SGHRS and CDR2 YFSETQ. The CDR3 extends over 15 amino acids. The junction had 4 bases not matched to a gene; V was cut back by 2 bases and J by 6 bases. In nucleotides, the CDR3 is TGCGCCAGCAGCTTCTCTAGCGGGGGGACCAATGAGCAGTTCTTC. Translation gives CASSFSSGGTNEQFF.

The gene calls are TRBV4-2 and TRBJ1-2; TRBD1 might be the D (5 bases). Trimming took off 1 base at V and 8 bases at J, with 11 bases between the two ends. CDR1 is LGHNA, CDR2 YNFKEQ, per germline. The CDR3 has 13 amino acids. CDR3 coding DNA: TGTGCCAGCAGCCAAGGAACAGGACGGGGCTACACCTTC. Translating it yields CASSQGTGRGYTF.

The CDR3 spells CASSLRTEVGYGYTF. As DNA, the CDR3 is TGCGCCAGCAGCCTAAGGACAGAGGTGGGCTATGGCTACACCTTC. The chain is built from TRBV4-1 and TRBJ1-2, with D maybe TRBD1 (6 bases). The V gene's germline CDR1 is MGHRA and CDR2 YSYEKL. The V gene lost 4 bases and the J gene lost 4 bases, with 16 bases spanning the gap. The CDR3 is made up of 15 amino acids.

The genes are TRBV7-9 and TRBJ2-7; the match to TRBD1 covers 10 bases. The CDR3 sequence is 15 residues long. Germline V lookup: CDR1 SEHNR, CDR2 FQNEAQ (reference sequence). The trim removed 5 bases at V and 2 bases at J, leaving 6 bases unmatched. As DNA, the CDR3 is TGTGCCAGCAGCACGGACAGGGGGAACCCCTACGAGCAGTACTTC. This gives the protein CASSTDRGNPYEQYF.

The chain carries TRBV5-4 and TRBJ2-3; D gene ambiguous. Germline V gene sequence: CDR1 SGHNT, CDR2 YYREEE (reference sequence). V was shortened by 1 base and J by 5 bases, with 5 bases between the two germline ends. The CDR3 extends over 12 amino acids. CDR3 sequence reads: CASSLSLDTQYF. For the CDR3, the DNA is TGTGCCAGCAGCTTGTCGTTAGATACGCAGTATTTT.

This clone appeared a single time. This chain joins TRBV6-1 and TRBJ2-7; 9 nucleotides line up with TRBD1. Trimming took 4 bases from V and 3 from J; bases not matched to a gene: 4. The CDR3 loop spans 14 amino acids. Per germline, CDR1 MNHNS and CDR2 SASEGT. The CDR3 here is CASSARQGVYEQYF. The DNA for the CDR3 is TGTGCCAGCAGTGCCCGACAGGGGGTCTACGAGCAGTACTTC.

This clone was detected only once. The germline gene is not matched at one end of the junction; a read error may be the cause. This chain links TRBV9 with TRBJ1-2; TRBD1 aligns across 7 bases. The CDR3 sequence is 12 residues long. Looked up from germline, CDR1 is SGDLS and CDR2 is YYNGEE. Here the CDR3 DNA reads TGTGCCAGCAACGTAAACAGGGGTGGCTACACCTTC. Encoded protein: CASNVNRGGYTF.

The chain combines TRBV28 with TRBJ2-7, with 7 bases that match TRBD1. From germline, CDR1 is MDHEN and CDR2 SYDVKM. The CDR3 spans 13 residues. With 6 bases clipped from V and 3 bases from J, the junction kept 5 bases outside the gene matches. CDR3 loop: CASRGQTSYEQYF. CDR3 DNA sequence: TGTGCCAGCAGGGGACAGACCAGCTACGAGCAGTACTTC.

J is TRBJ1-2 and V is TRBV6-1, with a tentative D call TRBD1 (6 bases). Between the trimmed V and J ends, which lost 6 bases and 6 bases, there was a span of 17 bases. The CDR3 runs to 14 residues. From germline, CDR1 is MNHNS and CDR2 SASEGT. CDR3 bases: TGTGCCAGCAGGAACAGGGTTGCCGGCCATGGCTACACCTTC. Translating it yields CASRNRVAGHGYTF.

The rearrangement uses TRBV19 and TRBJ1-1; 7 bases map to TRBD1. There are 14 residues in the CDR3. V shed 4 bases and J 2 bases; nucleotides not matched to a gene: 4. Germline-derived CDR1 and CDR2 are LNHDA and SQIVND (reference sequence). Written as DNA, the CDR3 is TGTGCCAGTAGTAGCGGGACAGTTAACACTGAAGCTTTCTTT. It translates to CASSSGTVNTEAFF.

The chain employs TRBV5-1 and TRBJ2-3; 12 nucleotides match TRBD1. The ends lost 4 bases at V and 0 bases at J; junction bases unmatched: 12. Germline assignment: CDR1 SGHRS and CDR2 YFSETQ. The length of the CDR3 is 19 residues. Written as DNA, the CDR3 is TGCGCCAGCAGCCGTACCCCCGGGACAGGGGGCCGAAGCACAGATACGCAGTATTTT. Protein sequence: CASSRTPGTGGRSTDTQYF.

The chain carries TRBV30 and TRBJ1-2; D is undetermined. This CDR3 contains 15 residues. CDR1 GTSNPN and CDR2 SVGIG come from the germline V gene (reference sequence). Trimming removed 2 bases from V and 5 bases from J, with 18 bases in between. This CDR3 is CAWSIGRPSQYGYTF. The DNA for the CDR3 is TGTGCCTGGAGTATCGGGAGGCCCTCCCAGTATGGCTACACCTTC.

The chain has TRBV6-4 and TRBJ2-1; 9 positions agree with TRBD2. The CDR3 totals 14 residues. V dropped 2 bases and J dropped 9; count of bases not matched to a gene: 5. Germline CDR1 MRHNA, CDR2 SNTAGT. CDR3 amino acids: CASSDAGGGGEQFF. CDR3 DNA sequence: TGTGCCAGCAGTGACGCCGGCGGGGGGGGTGAGCAGTTCTTC.

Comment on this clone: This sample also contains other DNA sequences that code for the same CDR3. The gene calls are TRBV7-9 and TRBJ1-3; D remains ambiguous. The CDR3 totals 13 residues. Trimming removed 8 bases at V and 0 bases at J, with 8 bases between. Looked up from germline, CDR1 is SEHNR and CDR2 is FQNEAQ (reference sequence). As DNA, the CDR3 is TGTGCCAGCGAGTTGCGCTCTGGAAACACCATATATTTT. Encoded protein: CASELRSGNTIYF.

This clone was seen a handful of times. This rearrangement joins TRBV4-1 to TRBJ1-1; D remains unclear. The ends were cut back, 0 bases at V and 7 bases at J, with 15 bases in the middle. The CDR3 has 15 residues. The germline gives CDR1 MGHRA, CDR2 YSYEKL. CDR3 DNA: TGCGCCAGCAGCCAAGATAGTAGTTCGTCGCGTGAAGCTTTCTTT. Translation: CASSQDSSSSREAFF.